This entry lists 10 T cell receptor beta chains sequenced from one sample in a study of CD4+ T cells in melanoma. TCRdb keeps only in-frame clones here, not all; method: immunoSEQ multiplex PCR. This table has around 100,000 clones, 92% appearing once. Sequenced sample: peripheral blood. The receptors were sampled from a human donor with melanoma.

The rearrangement joins TRBV7-3 to TRBJ2-6; D may be TRBD1 or TRBD2 (5 bases each). Trimming removed 4 bases at V and 3 bases at J, with 19 bases between. There are 18 residues in the CDR3. The germline gives CDR1 SGHTA, CDR2 FQGTGA. Here the CDR3 reads CASSSPGTRLSGANVLTF. The CDR3, as DNA: TGTGCCAGCAGCTCTCCCGGGACGAGACTTAGTGGGGCCAACGTCCTGACTTTC. Based on the CDR3 plus reference TRBV7-3 and TRBJ2-6, the full variable domain is GAGVSQTPSNKVTEKGKYVELRCDPISGHTALYWYRQSLGQGPEFLIYFQGTGAADDSGLPNDRFFAVRPEGSVSTLKIQRTERGDSAVYLCASSSPGTRLSGANVLTFGAGSRLTVL.

The chain links TRBV7-9 to TRBJ1-2, with 8 bases lining up with TRBD1. Trimming at V came to 0 bases and at J to 4 bases, leaving 16 bases not matched to a gene. CDR3 length: 19 amino acids. Germline V gene data show CDR1 as SEHNR and CDR2 as FQNEAQ (reference sequence). CDR3: CASSLAGQGLAYFFYGYTF. The CDR3 DNA reads as TGTGCCAGCAGCTTAGCAGGACAGGGTCTGGCTTATTTTTTCTATGGCTACACCTTC.

J is TRBJ1-2 and V is TRBV7-7, with D unclear. This CDR3 is 15 amino acids long. Germline CDR1 SSHAT, CDR2 FNYEAQ (reference sequence). Trimming pared 1 base from V and 4 bases from J, leaving 13 bases between. CDR3 residues: CASSLGGCLSYGYTF. The CDR3 DNA follows: TGTGCCAGCAGCTTAGGAGGGTGTCTCTCCTATGGCTACACCTTC.

This clone has a handful of counts. V is TRBV19 and J is TRBJ2-5, with TRBD2 identical over 8 bases. The V gene end was trimmed by 5 bases and the J gene end by 5 bases; junction bases not matched to a gene: 10. The CDR3 spans 15 residues. Germline V gene sequence: CDR1 LNHDA, CDR2 SQIVND (reference sequence). The CDR3 DNA reads as TGTGCCAGTAGTGGAACGGGAGGGGTTTGGGAGACCCAGTACTTC. Translation: CASSGTGGVWETQYF. The full variable domain, rest sourced from reference TRBV19 and TRBJ2-5, is DGGITQSPKYLFRKEGQNVTLSCEQNLNHDAMYWYRQDPGQGLRLIYYSQIVNDFQKGDIAEGYSVSREKKESFPLTVTSAQKNPTAFYLCASSGTGGVWETQYFGPGTRLLVL.

This rearrangement joins TRBV6-1 to TRBJ1-4, with a possible D match to TRBD1 (6 bases). This CDR3 is 17 amino acids long. Germline V CDR1 and CDR2: MNHNS, SASEGT. The V end lost 4 bases, the J end lost 0 bases, and 15 bases lay between the germline ends. CDR3 DNA sequence: TGTGCCAGCAGTGGGGGATATCGACAGGCAACTAATGAAAAACTGTTTTTT. Its translation: CASSGGYRQATNEKLFF.

This clone was found once. The chain uses TRBV9 and TRBJ2-7; 12 nucleotides align to TRBD1. The junction had 4 bases not matched to a gene; V was cut back by 3 bases and J by 6 bases. The CDR3 is 14 amino acids. Germline lookup yields CDR1 SGDLS and CDR2 YYNGEE. In DNA, the CDR3 is TGTGCCAGCAGCGCCGGGACAGGGGGCGGCGAGCAGTACTTC. This gives the protein CASSAGTGGGEQYF.

This rearrangement joins TRBV11-1 to TRBJ2-3, with 7 bases matching TRBD2. V was pared by 4 bases and J by 6 bases, with 10 bases of the junction left unmatched. This CDR3 spans 15 amino acids. Germline V gene sequence: CDR1 SGHAT, CDR2 FQDESV (reference sequence). DNA of the CDR3: TGTGCCAGCAGCTCGGGACTAACCGCGGGTGATACGCAGTATTTT. Its translation is CASSSGLTAGDTQYF.

This clone showed up just a few times. CDR3 sequence: CASSTSVSGELFF. CDR3 bases: TGTGCCAGTAGTACGTCGGTTTCCGGGGAGCTGTTTTTT. The chain combines TRBV19 with TRBJ2-2; D gene unclear. Per germline, CDR1 LNHDA and CDR2 SQIVND (reference sequence). The CDR3 is 13 amino acids. With 4 bases removed from V and 6 bases from J, the gap between germline ends came to 9 bases.

This sequence joins TRBV5-4 and TRBJ2-7; D is ambiguous. CDR1 is SGHNT, CDR2 YYREEE, per germline (reference sequence). The V end was cut by 2 bases, the J end by 0 bases, with 9 bases between. The CDR3 has 14 amino acids. Written as DNA, the CDR3 is TGTGCCAGCAGCTTTGGCATGAGCTCCTACGAGCAGTACTTC. It codes for CASSFGMSSYEQYF.

The chain is built from TRBV19 and TRBJ2-2; D might be TRBD1 (5 bases). The length of the CDR3 is 14 residues. CDR1 and CDR2 (germline): LNHDA, SQIVND (reference sequence). Trimming took 8 bases from V and 7 from J, leaving 17 bases between them. The CDR3 loop is CASEGVIFGGELFF. Written as DNA, the CDR3 is TGTGCCAGTGAAGGGGTCATATTTGGCGGGGAGCTGTTTTTT.